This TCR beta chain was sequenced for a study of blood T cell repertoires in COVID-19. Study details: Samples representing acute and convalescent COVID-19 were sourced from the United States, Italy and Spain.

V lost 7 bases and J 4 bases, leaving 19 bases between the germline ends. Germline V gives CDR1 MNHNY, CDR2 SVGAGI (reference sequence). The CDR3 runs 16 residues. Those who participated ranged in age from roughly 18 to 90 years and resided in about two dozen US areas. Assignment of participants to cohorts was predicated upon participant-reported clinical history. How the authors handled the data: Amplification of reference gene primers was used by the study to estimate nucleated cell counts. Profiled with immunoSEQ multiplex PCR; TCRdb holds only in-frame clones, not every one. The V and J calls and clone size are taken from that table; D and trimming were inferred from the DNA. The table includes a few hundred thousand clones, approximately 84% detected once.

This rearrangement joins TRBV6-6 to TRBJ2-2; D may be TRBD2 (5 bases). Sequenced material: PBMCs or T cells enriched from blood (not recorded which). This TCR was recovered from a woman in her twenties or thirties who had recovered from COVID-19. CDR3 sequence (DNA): TGTGCCAGCACCCAAGCGGTCTCGGTCTTCACCGGGGAGCTGTTTTTT. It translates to CASTQAVSVFTGELFF.